A single sample gave rise to the 26 T cell receptor beta chains below, sequenced in a study of T cells in Graves' hyperthyroidism and ophthalmopathy. There were TCR beta CDR3 regions amplified from RNA transcripts. With the HTBI primer set, the TCR CDR3 went through a first round of RT-PCR. Each CDR3 protein is one row after TCRdb ran MiXCR on the multiplex PCR reads. The table includes hundreds of thousands of distinct CDR3 sequences, around 17% detected once. The sequenced material came from blood. These receptors originate from a young woman with Graves' hyperthyroidism.

The J gene is TRBJ1-2, the V gene TRBV12-3 or TRBV12-4, with 8 positions matching TRBD1. The CDR3 contains 14 residues. Trimming at V came to 6 bases and at J to 12 bases, leaving 15 bases not matched to a gene. The CDR3 DNA sequence: TGTGCCAGCAGCGGACAGGGTGGGTTTAATGGTCACACCTTC. Amino acids: CASSGQGGFNGHTF.

This clonotype was observed at least ten times. CDR3 residues: CASSVYSGTGTDTQYF. The CDR3 region has the DNA TGTGCCAGCAGCGTTTACTCCGGGACAGGGACAGATACGCAGTATTTT. V gene TRBV9 combines with J gene TRBJ2-3, with TRBD1 identical over 9 bases. The CDR3 totals 16 residues. V gave up 2 bases and J gave up 3 bases; unmatched junction bases: 7. The germline V gene has CDR1 SGDLS and CDR2 YYNGEE.

In its sample, this clonotype was seen a few times. The rearrangement uses TRBV10-1 and TRBJ1-2; D not resolved. V shed 5 bases and J shed 4 bases, with 11 bases lying between them. Germline CDR1 WNHNN, CDR2 SYGVQD (reference sequence). The CDR3 has 13 amino acids. This chain's CDR3 is CASSPDGPYGYTF. In DNA form, the CDR3 reads TGCGCCAGCAGTCCCGACGGTCCCTATGGCTACACCTTC.

This clonotype occurred many times. V usage is TRBV7-2 and J usage is TRBJ1-2; 7 positions match TRBD1. V trimming: 4 bases; J trimming: 7 bases; junction bases outside the gene matches: 24. Germline CDR1 reads SGHTA; CDR2 reads FQGNSA. The CDR3 spans 19 residues. DNA for the CDR3: TGTGCCAGCAGCTCCAGAAAAACAGGGGTGACGAGCTACCATACTGGCTACACCTTC. It translates to CASSSRKTGVTSYHTGYTF.

This clonotype appeared a few times. The chain employs TRBV6-1 and TRBJ2-7; D is unclear. There are 15 residues in the CDR3. Deletions cut 0 bases from V and 2 bases from J, with 11 bases between. Germline CDR1 is MNHNS and CDR2 is SASEGT. CDR3 DNA: TGTGCCAGCAGTGAAGCAAAGGCCACGACCTACGAGCAGTACTTC. This sequence encodes CASSEAKATTYEQYF.

As concerns this clonotype: This may be a read error: a much more frequent sequence differs by one nucleotide. The chain couples TRBV6-1 to TRBJ1-2; D is unclear. V was trimmed by 6 bases and J by 6 bases, leaving 14 bases between them. This CDR3 is built from 13 residues. Germline V gene data show CDR1 as MNHNS and CDR2 as SASEGT. CDR3 loop: CASRDQCPHGYTF. The CDR3 DNA follows: TGTGCCAGCAGGGATCAGTGTCCCCATGGCTACACCTTC.

The sample holds many counts of this clonotype. J is TRBJ1-1 and V is TRBV18; the D is unclear. Trimming stripped 1 base from V and 0 bases from J, with 9 bases between. This CDR3 contains 15 residues. Germline CDR1 reads KGHSH; CDR2 reads LQKENI. The CDR3 protein is CASSPLSKLNTEAFF. CDR3 sequence (DNA): TGTGCCAGCTCACCACTTAGCAAGCTGAACACTGAAGCTTTCTTT.

This clonotype was seen many times. The chain recombines TRBV20-1 with TRBJ1-1, with D unclear. This CDR3 region has 10 residues. The germline V gene encodes CDR1 DFQATT and CDR2 SNEGSKA (reference sequence). V was pared by 6 bases and J by 3 bases, with 5 bases between. The CDR3 DNA is TGCAGTGCCAAGTACACTGAAGCTTTCTTT. Encoded protein: CSAKYTEAFF.

This clonotype was seen repeatedly, ten times or more. V gene TRBV12-3 or TRBV12-4 combines with J gene TRBJ1-5; 9 positions match TRBD1. The CDR3 is 17 amino acids. Trimming cost V 5 bases and J 0 bases; bases outside gene matches: 8. The CDR3 DNA sequence: TGTGCCAGCAGTGCCCACAGGGGGCATGGTAGCAATCAGCCCCAGCATTTT. Residues: CASSAHRGHGSNQPQHF.

This clonotype was recorded many times. This chain links TRBV12-3 or TRBV12-4 with TRBJ2-3; D perhaps matches TRBD2 (5 bases). V shed 2 bases and J shed 0 bases, with 12 bases lying between them. This CDR3 has 16 residues. CDR3 DNA sequence: TGTGCCAGCAGTTTACTCTCAGCGGCTAGCACAGATACGCAGTATTTT. Its protein product is CASSLLSAASTDTQYF.

This chain links TRBV7-2 with TRBJ1-1, with D perhaps TRBD1 (5 bases). This CDR3 spans 14 amino acids. Trimming stripped 10 bases from V and 0 bases from J, with 15 bases between. Germline loops: CDR1 SGHTA, CDR2 FQGNSA. The CDR3 sequence is CAIHEGLLNTEAFF. For the CDR3, the DNA is TGTGCCATTCATGAGGGACTCCTGAACACTGAAGCTTTCTTT.

This rearrangement joins TRBV29-1 to TRBJ1-1; D perhaps matches TRBD1 (6 bases). Germline V gene sequence: CDR1 SQVTM, CDR2 ANQGSEA. This CDR3 contains 14 residues. V dropped 0 bases and J dropped 5 bases, with 13 bases sitting between them. The CDR3 DNA reads TGCAGCGTTGAAGATCCCGGGGGGCTGACTGAAGCTTTCTTT. It yields the protein CSVEDPGGLTEAFF.

This chain joins TRBV12-3 or TRBV12-4 and TRBJ2-7, with TRBD2 identical over 14 bases. This CDR3 is built from 18 residues. The ends lost 2 bases at V and 4 bases at J; junction bases unmatched: 10. The CDR3 is CASSLKEGTSGREYEQYF. CDR3 coding DNA: TGTGCCAGCAGTTTAAAGGAGGGGACTAGCGGGAGAGAATACGAGCAGTACTTC.

V usage is TRBV12-3 or TRBV12-4 and J usage is TRBJ1-1, with D possibly matching TRBD1 (5 bases). Trimming removed 1 base at V and 0 bases at J, with 9 bases between. The CDR3 covers 15 residues. This CDR3 is CASSLGGALNTEAFF. In nucleotides, the CDR3 is TGTGCCAGCAGTTTAGGGGGCGCCCTGAACACTGAAGCTTTCTTT.

A few counts support this clonotype. The CDR3 DNA follows: TGTGCCAGCATATGGACTAGCGGGAGTTTGGGCGGGGAGCTGTTTTTT. It encodes CASIWTSGSLGGELFF. The chain combines TRBV6-2 or TRBV6-3 with TRBJ2-2; 13 positions match TRBD2. Trimming cost V 7 bases and J 7 bases; bases outside gene matches: 9. This CDR3 comprises 16 residues. Germline CDR1 reads MNHEY; CDR2 reads SVGEGT.

This clonotype was observed at least ten times. The V call is TRBV28, the J call TRBJ2-1; 10 positions match TRBD2. V lost 6 bases and J lost 3; bases outside the gene matches: 5. The CDR3 contains 15 residues. Germline lookup yields CDR1 MDHEN and CDR2 SYDVKM. CDR3 sequence (DNA): TGTGCCAGCAGCCCTACTAGCGGGGACTACAATGAGCAGTTCTTC. It translates to CASSPTSGDYNEQFF.

Ten or more counts support this clonotype. CDR3 bases: TGTGCCTGGAGCGGGACAGGGAAATGGCAGCCCCAGCATTTT. It codes for CAWSGTGKWQPQHF. The V gene is TRBV30, the J gene TRBJ1-5; 9 positions agree with TRBD1. The V segment lost 3 bases and the J segment 7 bases; nucleotides outside the gene matches: 7. Germline V CDR1 and CDR2: GTSNPN, SVGIG (reference sequence). The CDR3 runs to 14 residues.

In this sample, this clonotype turned up a few times. The genes are TRBV24-1 and TRBJ1-4; D gene unclear. This CDR3 comprises 15 residues. The V end was cut by 2 bases, the J end by 8 bases, with 14 bases between. The germline gives CDR1 KGHDR, CDR2 SFDVKD. CDR3 sequence: CATSDSKVLAEKLFF. Here the CDR3 DNA reads TGTGCCACCAGTGATTCGAAGGTTCTTGCGGAAAAACTGTTTTTT.

The table lists this clonotype with a few counts. The genes are TRBV20-1 and TRBJ2-2, with D maybe TRBD1 (6 bases). Germline-derived CDR1 and CDR2 are DFQATT and SNEGSKA (reference sequence). V was trimmed by 0 bases and J by 0 bases, leaving 14 bases between them. CDR3 size: 17 residues. In nucleotides, the CDR3 is TGCAGTGCTAGAGATTCAGGGGCAGCTTCGAACACCGGGGAGCTGTTTTTT. Protein product: CSARDSGAASNTGELFF.

This clonotype was observed once. The rearrangement uses TRBV6-9 and TRBJ1-4; TRBD1 matches 7 bases. V was pared by 4 bases and J by 7 bases, with 9 bases of the junction left unmatched. The CDR3 is 15 residues long. Germline V gives CDR1 MNHGY, CDR2 SVAAGI. The CDR3, as DNA: TGTGCCAGCAGTTCACAGGGGAGTGAGTTTGAAAAACTGTTTTTT. This encodes CASSSQGSEFEKLFF.

This clonotype has ten or more counts. V is TRBV5-6 and J is TRBJ1-2; possible D gene TRBD1, 6 bases. The length of the CDR3 is 15 residues. Deletions cut 0 bases from V and 3 bases from J, with 12 bases between. In germline, CDR1 is SGHDT, CDR2 YYEEEE. The CDR3 DNA follows: TGTGCCAGCAGCTTGGGGGGGGCGCCCTACTATGGCTACACCTTC. It codes for CASSLGGAPYYGYTF.

The gene calls are TRBV25-1 and TRBJ2-1; 12 nucleotides match TRBD2. The V gene's germline CDR1 is MGHDK and CDR2 SYGVNS. The trim removed 3 bases at V and 7 bases at J, leaving 19 bases unmatched. This CDR3 comprises 20 residues. CDR3 sequence reads: CASSDLGQGRASGRGNEQFF. CDR3 nucleotide sequence: TGTGCCAGCAGTGACTTGGGACAGGGGAGAGCTAGCGGGAGGGGAAATGAGCAGTTCTTC.

In this sample, this clonotype turned up a few times. At one boundary the junction diverges from the germline segment, which might be a read error. V and J are TRBV5-6 and TRBJ2-1; the D gene is possibly TRBD1 (5 bases). Germline lookup yields CDR1 SGHDT and CDR2 YYEEEE. The CDR3 has 15 residues. Here the CDR3 DNA reads TGTGCCGGCAGCTCTCTGGGGCGTGGGTGGGTTGAGCAGTTCTTC. Protein product: CAGSSLGRGWVEQFF.

This clonotype was recorded many times. The chain couples TRBV12-3 or TRBV12-4 to TRBJ1-1; D call uncertain. Trimming removed 6 bases at V and 0 bases at J, with 29 bases between. The CDR3 contains 20 residues. The chain's CDR3 is CASRLFPPPGSGILNTEAFF. In DNA, the CDR3 is TGTGCCAGCAGACTTTTCCCCCCTCCTGGGTCGGGGATATTGAACACTGAAGCTTTCTTT.

The table lists this clonotype with many counts. This chain joins TRBV18 and TRBJ2-3; D is unresolved. The CDR3 is 14 amino acids. Germline CDR1 and CDR2: KGHSH and LQKENI. Trimming took 2 bases from V and 0 from J, leaving 6 bases between them. DNA for the CDR3: TGTGCCAGCTCACCAAGCCCTAGCACAGATACGCAGTATTTT. Its translation is CASSPSPSTDTQYF.

This chain uses TRBV4-2 with TRBJ2-1, with a tentative D call TRBD2 (5 bases). There are 14 residues in the CDR3. Trimming took off 3 bases at V and 3 bases at J, with 9 bases between the two ends. Germline lookup yields CDR1 LGHNA and CDR2 YNFKEQ. The CDR3 DNA is TGTGCCAGCAGCCAGGACCGGGACTACAATGAGCAGTTCTTC. This codes for CASSQDRDYNEQFF.